This record concerns one T cell receptor beta chain sequence. The data were taken from a study of shared clonotypes between healthy human individuals. Naive CD8 cells, CD45RO-negative and positively selected for CCR7, excluded terminally differentiated effector memory CD45RA+ cells. Samples underwent the assay at deep level. Assay used: immunoSEQ multiplex PCR; TCRdb lists only in-frame clones, some missing. The repertoire holds under 700,000 clones, with about 95% as singletons. This CDR3 comprises 15 residues. Per the germline V gene, CDR1 is SGHNT and CDR2 is YYREEE (reference sequence). V lost 0 bases, J lost 4 bases, and 14 bases lay in between.

Sequencing input: naive CD8+ T cells sorted from blood. The receptor comes from a woman aged 25 to 39 in good health. The chain carries TRBV5-4 and TRBJ2-7; the D is unclear. CDR3 region: CASSLGISPPYEQYF. The CDR3 DNA is TGTGCCAGCAGCTTGGGAATTAGCCCACCTTACGAGCAGTACTTC. The full variable domain, its missing parts supplied by reference TRBV5-4 and TRBJ2-7, is ETGVTQSPTHLIKTRGQQVTLRCSSQSGHNTVSWYQQALGQGPQFIFQYYREEENGRGNFPPRFSGLQFPNYSSELNVNALELDDSALYLCASSLGISPPYEQYFGPGTRLTVT.